The following is a T cell receptor beta chain sequence with its context. Authors' analysis steps: Nucleated cell counts were estimated from reference gene primer amplification. The repertoire was sequenced with immunoSEQ multiplex PCR; TCRdb's copy has only in-frame clones and lacks some. The V and J calls and clone size were taken over from that table, and D and trimming were inferred from the DNA. The profile shows fewer than 250,000 clones, approximately 82% of them singletons. The data originate from a study of blood T cell repertoires in COVID-19. Overall study context: There were acute and convalescent COVID-19 samples, and they came from the United States, Italy and Spain. From T cells, B-cell-depleted T cells, or PBMCs came the material, which was cDNA or gDNA.

The CDR3 runs 15 residues. V dropped 4 bases and J dropped 0; count of bases not matched to a gene: 4. The germline V gene encodes CDR1 SGHRS and CDR2 YFSETQ. The chain carries TRBV5-1 and TRBJ2-3; 8 bases fit TRBD2. This TCR came from a woman between 70 and 85 years old with active or convalescent COVID-19. The sequenced sample consisted of peripheral blood. The CDR3 DNA follows: TGCGCCAGCAGCAATAGCGGGGCTAGCACAGATACGCAGTATTTT. Translated, it gives CASSNSGASTDTQYF.